A single sample is the source of the 12 T cell receptor beta chains below, sequenced in a study of shared clonotypes between healthy human individuals. Sequencing was performed with immunoSEQ multiplex PCR; in TCRdb, only in-frame clones are kept and a portion is missing. Here the sample spans 300,000 to 350,000 clones, around four fifths being singletons. Material for sequencing was memory CD4+ T cells sorted from blood. The subset is: CD45RA-negative fraction. The source of these receptors is a man aged 25-40 years in good health.

The chain couples TRBV4-1 to TRBJ2-5; perhaps TRBD2 as D (6 bases). This CDR3 comprises 19 residues. V lost 2 bases, J lost 1 base, and 23 bases lay in between. The germline V gene encodes CDR1 MGHRA and CDR2 YSYEKL. The CDR3 spells CASSQSDRGTLFTQETQYF. For the CDR3, the DNA is TGCGCCAGCAGCCAATCGGACCGCGGGACCCTATTTACCCAAGAGACCCAGTACTTC.

The chain couples TRBV5-4 to TRBJ2-1; 7 bases fit TRBD1. J lost 8 bases, V lost 0 bases, and 8 bases had no gene match. Germline CDR1 is SGHNT and CDR2 is YYREEE (reference sequence). This CDR3 spans 15 amino acids. This chain's CDR3 is CASSLEDRPWDEQFF. DNA for the CDR3: TGTGCCAGCAGCTTGGAGGACAGGCCCTGGGATGAGCAGTTCTTC.

This clone has just a few counts. The chain recombines TRBV5-1 with TRBJ2-3, with a weak D call TRBD2 (6 bases). V lost 0 bases and J 1 base, leaving 9 bases between the germline ends. In germline, CDR1 is SGHRS, CDR2 YFSETQ. CDR3 length equals 15 residues. Written as DNA, the CDR3 is TGCGCCAGCAGCTTGGACGGAGGGGGCACAGATACGCAGTATTTT. Residues: CASSLDGGGTDTQYF.

V and J are TRBV11-2 and TRBJ1-1, with unresolved D. CDR3 length: 15 amino acids. Trimming removed 5 bases at V and 1 base at J, with 14 bases between. CDR1 is SGHAT and CDR2 is FQNNGV in the germline V gene. CDR3 residues: CASSRYSTENTEAFF. CDR3 nucleotides: TGTGCCAGCAGCCGATACTCGACTGAGAACACTGAAGCTTTCTTT.

The chain employs TRBV5-8 and TRBJ2-5, with 7 bases aligning to TRBD2. Germline assignment: CDR1 SGHTS and CDR2 YDEGEE. This CDR3 has 15 residues. After removal of 1 base from V and 9 bases from J, the junction contained 12 bases not matched to a gene. The CDR3 sequence: CASSLMRERGRPQYF. The CDR3 DNA sequence: TGTGCCAGCAGCTTGATGCGGGAGCGAGGTAGGCCCCAGTACTTC.

J is TRBJ2-5 and V is TRBV10-3; weak D call: TRBD1 (5 bases). V shed 4 bases and J shed 4 bases, with 13 bases lying between them. Germline V gene sequence: CDR1 ENHRY, CDR2 SYGVKD. This CDR3 is built from 14 residues. The CDR3 nucleotides read TGTGCCATCAGTGGGGGCAGGGCCACAGAGACCCAGTACTTC. It encodes CAISGGRATETQYF.

The rearrangement links TRBV25-1 to TRBJ2-7; the match to TRBD1 covers 7 bases. V was pared by 5 bases and J by 3 bases, with 7 bases of the junction left unmatched. The CDR3 consists of 14 residues. Germline assignment: CDR1 MGHDK and CDR2 SYGVNS. The CDR3 DNA is TGTGCCAGCAGTTTGCCGGGACAGCTCTACGAGCAGTACTTC. Its translation is CASSLPGQLYEQYF.

The chain employs TRBV5-1 and TRBJ2-2; 8 bases match TRBD2. Looked up from germline, CDR1 is SGHRS and CDR2 is YFSETQ. The junction had 9 bases not matched to a gene; V was cut back by 0 bases and J by 2 bases. The CDR3 extends over 18 amino acids. Here the CDR3 reads CASSLVGTSGGNTGELFF. The CDR3 nucleotides are TGCGCCAGCAGCTTGGTAGGGACTAGTGGCGGTAACACCGGGGAGCTGTTTTTT.

The chain is built from TRBV11-2 and TRBJ1-6; D not certain. Germline V CDR1 and CDR2: SGHAT, FQNNGV. The CDR3 length is 12 residues. The V gene lost 4 bases and the J gene lost 10 bases, with 8 bases spanning the gap. The CDR3, as DNA: TGTGCCAGCAGCTCCGGCGGCTCACCCCTCCACTTT. This sequence encodes CASSSGGSPLHF.

The chain uses TRBV7-2 and TRBJ2-1, with D perhaps TRBD1 (5 bases). This CDR3 is 15 amino acids long. Deletions cut 1 base from V and 4 bases from J, with 11 bases between. From germline, CDR1 is SGHTA and CDR2 FQGNSA. The CDR3 DNA follows: TGTGCCAGCAGCTTAGGGGGCAGTAGATACAATGAGCAGTTCTTC. Translating gives CASSLGGSRYNEQFF.

This clone was recorded at least ten times. The chain recombines TRBV12-5 with TRBJ2-1, with a tentative D call TRBD1 (6 bases). In germline, CDR1 is LGHNT, CDR2 FRNRAP. This CDR3 is 17 amino acids long. V gave up 1 base and J gave up 0 bases, with 13 bases separating them. The DNA for the CDR3 is TGTGCTAGTGGTTTGGATAACAGGGTGAGCTCCTACAATGAGCAGTTCTTC. Its translation is CASGLDNRVSSYNEQFF.

This sequence joins TRBV5-8 and TRBJ2-1; D tentatively fits TRBD1 or TRBD2 (5 bases each). Trimming pared 3 bases from V and 2 bases from J, leaving 18 bases between. Looked up from germline, CDR1 is SGHTS and CDR2 is YDEGEE. The CDR3 spans 17 residues. The CDR3 protein is CASSSFGAGVAYNEQFF. In DNA, the CDR3 is TGTGCCAGCAGCTCGTTCGGGGCTGGGGTGGCCTACAATGAGCAGTTCTTC.